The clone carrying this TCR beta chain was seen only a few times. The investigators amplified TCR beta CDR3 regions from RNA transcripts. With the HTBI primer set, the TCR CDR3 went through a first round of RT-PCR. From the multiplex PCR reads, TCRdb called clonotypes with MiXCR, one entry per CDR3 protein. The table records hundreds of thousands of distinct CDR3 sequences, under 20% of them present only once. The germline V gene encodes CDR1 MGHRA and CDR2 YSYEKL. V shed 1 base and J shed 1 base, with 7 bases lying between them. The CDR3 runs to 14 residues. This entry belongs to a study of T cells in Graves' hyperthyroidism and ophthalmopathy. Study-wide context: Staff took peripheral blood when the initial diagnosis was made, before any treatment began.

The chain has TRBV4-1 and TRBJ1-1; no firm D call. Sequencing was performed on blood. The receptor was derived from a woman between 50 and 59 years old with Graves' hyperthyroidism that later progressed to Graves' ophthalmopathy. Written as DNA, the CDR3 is TGCGCCAGCAGCCAAGTCCGCAAGAACACTGAAGCTTTCTTT. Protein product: CASSQVRKNTEAFF.